Listed here are 13 T cell receptor beta chains from one sample, sequenced in a study of blood T cell repertoires in COVID-19. The protocol was immunoSEQ multiplex PCR, while the TCRdb copy is restricted to in-frame clones and leaves out a portion. The sample lists approximately 70,000 clones; more than 70% were seen once. The sequenced sample consisted of peripheral blood. The receptors derive from a woman of 80 years or more with active or convalescent COVID-19.

This clone was seen a single time. The chain carries TRBV19 and TRBJ1-1; TRBD1 matches 10 bases. Unmatched junction bases numbered 20, after V lost 10 bases and J lost 9 bases. CDR1 and CDR2 (germline): LNHDA, SQIVND (reference sequence). This CDR3 region has 16 residues. The CDR3 sequence: CATRQGASNRGGQAFF. CDR3 sequence (DNA): TGTGCCACGCGACAGGGGGCGAGTAATCGTGGAGGCCAAGCTTTCTTT.

V usage is TRBV27 and J usage is TRBJ2-5; 8 bases line up with TRBD2. Germline-derived CDR1 and CDR2 are MNHEY and SMNVEV (reference sequence). The CDR3 has 12 residues. Unmatched junction bases numbered 6, after V lost 8 bases and J lost 7 bases. The CDR3 nucleotides read TGTGCCAGCTTCGGGGGGGATGGGACCCAGTACTTC. Translated, it gives CASFGGDGTQYF.

The chain employs TRBV9 and TRBJ1-3; unclear D gene. Trimming cost V 4 bases and J 5 bases, with 16 bases left between them. The CDR3 runs to 15 residues. CDR1 SGDLS and CDR2 YYNGEE come from the germline V gene. The CDR3 DNA reads as TGTGCCAGCAGCCCCGGCCGGGGAATCAGAAACACCATATATTTT. This gives the protein CASSPGRGIRNTIYF.

V usage is TRBV11-3 and J usage is TRBJ2-5; D is ambiguous. This CDR3 has 12 residues. Deletions cut 1 base from V and 6 bases from J, with 6 bases between. Per germline, CDR1 SGHNT and CDR2 YENEEA. The CDR3 here is CASSLGAKTQYF. The CDR3 bases are TGTGCCAGCAGCTTAGGAGCAAAGACCCAGTACTTC.

The rearrangement uses TRBV6-1 and TRBJ1-2; TRBD1 aligns across 7 bases. The CDR3 spans 16 residues. V shed 3 bases and J 6 bases; nucleotides not matched to a gene: 13. The germline V gene has CDR1 MNHNS and CDR2 SASEGT. CDR3 bases: TGTGCCAGCAGTGACACGCGCAGGGGGTCTCTCGATGGCTACACCTTC. Residues: CASSDTRRGSLDGYTF.

CDR3 in amino acids: CASSFRGDSPGSFTGELFF. The DNA of the CDR3 is TGCGCCAGCAGCTTCCGGGGGGACTCCCCAGGGAGTTTCACCGGGGAGCTGTTTTTT. The rearrangement links TRBV5-1 to TRBJ2-2, with TRBD2 matching over 7 bases. The CDR3 has 19 amino acids. Trimming removed 2 bases from V and 4 bases from J; junction bases left unmatched: 17. CDR1 and CDR2 (germline): SGHRS, YFSETQ. Filled out from reference TRBV5-1 and TRBJ2-2, the complete variable domain reads KAGVTQTPRYLIKTRGQQVTLSCSPISGHRSVSWYQQTPGQGLQFLFEYFSETQRNKGNFPGRFSGRQFSNSRSEMNVSTLELGDSALYLCASSFRGDSPGSFTGELFFGEGSRLTVL.

This clone was seen once. The chain recombines TRBV3-1 (or the pseudogene TRBV3-2) with TRBJ1-4; a weak D match, TRBD1 (6 bases). Germline lookup yields CDR1 LGHDT and CDR2 YNNKEL (reference sequence). CDR3 length: 15 residues. V was clipped by 0 bases and J by 8 bases, with 13 bases between them. The CDR3 DNA follows: TGTGCCAGCAGCCAAGACTGGGGGCGCGGGGAAAAACTGTTTTTT. Translated, it gives CASSQDWGRGEKLFF.

J is TRBJ1-2 and V is TRBV6-4, with D possibly TRBD1 on 5 matching bases. The length of the CDR3 is 15 residues. Germline loops: CDR1 MRHNA, CDR2 SNTAGT. Trimming left V 6 bases short and J 8 bases short, with 22 bases between. The CDR3 sequence is CASRNTGSSTGGYTF. CDR3 DNA sequence: TGTGCCAGCAGGAATACAGGTTCCAGTACCGGGGGCTACACCTTC.

This clone was observed a few times. The J gene is TRBJ1-2, the V gene TRBV25-1; 7 bases fit TRBD1. This CDR3 has 15 residues. Germline V gene lookup returns CDR1 MGHDK and CDR2 SYGVNS. V lost 5 bases, J lost 0 bases, and 6 bases stayed unmatched. CDR3 in DNA: TGTGCCAGCAGTTCGACAGGGCTCGCTAACTATGGCTACACCTTC. Amino acid sequence: CASSSTGLANYGYTF.

DNA for the CDR3: TGTGCCAGCAGCCAAGATATGGCGGGATATGGCTACACCTTC. It yields the protein CASSQDMAGYGYTF. This chain uses TRBV14 with TRBJ1-2; D gene unclear. Trimming took off 0 bases at V and 5 bases at J, with 10 bases between the two ends. The germline V gene encodes CDR1 SGHDN and CDR2 FVKESK. The CDR3 is 14 residues long.

This rearrangement joins TRBV10-3 to TRBJ1-1; maybe TRBD1 (6 bases). Per the germline V gene, CDR1 is ENHRY and CDR2 is SYGVKD. The CDR3 has 13 amino acids. V lost 0 bases and J 4 bases, leaving 6 bases between the germline ends. The chain's CDR3 is CAISESRGTEAFF. As DNA, the CDR3 is TGTGCCATCAGTGAGTCCAGGGGCACTGAAGCTTTCTTT.

This clone was seen a few times. CDR3 region: CASSQGAGNSPLHF. The CDR3 coding sequence is TGTGCCAGCAGCCAAGGGGCAGGGAATTCACCCCTCCACTTT. The chain combines TRBV3-1 (or the pseudogene TRBV3-2) with TRBJ1-6; possibly TRBD1 for D (5 bases). Per the germline V gene, CDR1 is LGHDT and CDR2 is YNNKEL (reference sequence). The CDR3 consists of 14 residues. Trimming removed 1 base from V and 7 bases from J, with 8 bases in between.

The V and J genes are TRBV6-5 and TRBJ2-3; 8 bases match TRBD1. V gave up 2 bases and J gave up 2 bases; unmatched junction bases: 3. The CDR3 loop spans 15 amino acids. CDR1 and CDR2 (germline): MNHEY, SVGAGI. The DNA of the CDR3 is TGTGCCAGCAGTTACAGACAGGGGAACACAGATACGCAGTATTTT. It translates to CASSYRQGNTDTQYF.